The following is a T cell receptor beta chain sequence with its context. Enrollment of patients from Seattle took place during active infection, with longitudinal follow-up. The CDR3 has 14 amino acids. Germline loops: CDR1 SGHRS, CDR2 YFSETQ. Germline trimming cut 0 bases from V and 8 bases from J; bases unmatched to any gene: 2. These data originate in a study of blood T cell repertoires in COVID-19. Study-wide background: T cells, B-cell-depleted T cells, or PBMCs supplied cDNA or gDNA.

Per the authors' pipeline: The authors estimated nucleated cell counts from reference gene primer amplification. Here immunoSEQ multiplex PCR was the method, and the copy in TCRdb shows in-frame clones only, minus some. The DNA gave D and trimming, while V, J and clone size come from that table. The profile shows some 80,000 clones, roughly 78% of them singletons. The receptor was isolated from a man between 60 and 75 years old with COVID-19, enrolled during active disease. The specimen was peripheral blood. The gene calls are TRBV5-1 and TRBJ2-4, with 10 bases lining up with TRBD1. The CDR3 nucleotides are TGCGCCAGCAGCTTGGGGACAGGGGGAGACATTCAGTACTTC. Amino acid sequence: CASSLGTGGDIQYF. The full variable domain, in which reference TRBV5-1 and TRBJ2-4 provide the parts outside the CDR3, is KAGVTQTPRYLIKTRGQQVTLSCSPISGHRSVSWYQQTPGQGLQFLFEYFSETQRNKGNFPGRFSGRQFSNSRSEMNVSTLELGDSALYLCASSLGTGGDIQYFGAGTRLSVL.